The 25 T cell receptor beta chains presented below share a single source sample, sequenced in a study of control samples from healthy donors and cancer patients. The protocol was immunoSEQ multiplex PCR, while the TCRdb copy is restricted to in-frame clones and leaves out a portion. This table has roughly 84,000 clones, 91% appearing once. Sequenced sample: blood. The receptors come from a man aged 50-60 years in good health.

Only one count was recorded for this clone. CDR3 region: CASSMRGWDSNSPLHF. In nucleotides, the CDR3 is TGTGCCAGTAGTATGCGAGGGTGGGACAGCAATTCACCCCTCCACTTT. This chain links TRBV19 with TRBJ1-6; TRBD1 matches at 7 bases. The germline gives CDR1 LNHDA, CDR2 SQIVND (reference sequence). The CDR3 covers 16 residues. The trim removed 3 bases at V and 7 bases at J, leaving 9 bases unmatched.

CDR3 in DNA: TGTGCCAGCAGCCTGAGTGATTTCGGCACAGATACGCAGTATTTT. Its protein product is CASSLSDFGTDTQYF. This sequence joins TRBV11-2 and TRBJ2-3; D is unclear. The germline gives CDR1 SGHAT, CDR2 FQNNGV. CDR3 size: 15 residues. V shed 5 bases and J shed 1 base, with 13 bases lying between them.

Worth noting for this clone: At one end, the junction sequence differs from germline, possibly due to a read error. The rearrangement links TRBV7-6 to TRBJ1-3; D not resolved. The CDR3 loop spans 14 amino acids. Germline CDR1 SGHVS, CDR2 FNYEAQ. The CDR3 spells CASSLMAAGSTIYF. The CDR3 DNA sequence: TGTGCCAGCAGCTTAATGGCAGCTGGAAGCACCATATATTTT.

The chain carries TRBV9 and TRBJ2-7; D is unclear. V was cut by 0 bases and J by 3 bases, with 13 bases left in between. The CDR3 totals 15 residues. Per germline, CDR1 SGDLS and CDR2 YYNGEE. The chain's CDR3 is CASSVALGSLYEQYF. In nucleotides, the CDR3 is TGTGCCAGCAGCGTAGCTCTCGGGTCACTCTACGAGCAGTACTTC.

The chain has TRBV19 and TRBJ1-2, with D hard to call. CDR1 is LNHDA and CDR2 is SQIVND in the germline V gene (reference sequence). V lost 3 bases to trimming and J lost 4 bases, with 9 bases between them. This CDR3 comprises 13 residues. CDR3 loop: CASSIPGIYGYTF. For the CDR3, the DNA is TGTGCCAGTAGTATCCCCGGAATCTATGGCTACACCTTC.

The gene calls are TRBV11-2 and TRBJ2-3; 11 nucleotides agree with TRBD2. Germline V CDR1 and CDR2: SGHAT, FQNNGV. This CDR3 has 16 amino acids. Trimming took 1 base from V and 4 from J; bases not matched to a gene: 4. CDR3 DNA sequence: TGTGCCAGCAGCTTAGTTCTAGCGGGGGGCGCAGATACGCAGTATTTT. It specifies CASSLVLAGGADTQYF.

The chain links TRBV19 to TRBJ2-1; perhaps TRBD1 as D (7 bases). The germline gives CDR1 LNHDA, CDR2 SQIVND (reference sequence). Trimming took 8 bases from V and 6 from J, leaving 20 bases between them. The CDR3 is made up of 15 amino acids. CDR3 sequence (DNA): TGTGCCAGTGGGGTGGCAGGGGGGACAATCAATGAGCAGTTCTTC. It codes for CASGVAGGTINEQFF.

V and J are TRBV6-1 and TRBJ1-1; TRBD1 matches 7 bases. Losses at the gene ends were 0 bases for V and 5 bases for J; bases not matched to a gene: 6. This CDR3 is built from 15 residues. In germline, CDR1 is MNHNS, CDR2 SASEGT. Here the CDR3 DNA reads TGTGCCAGCAGTGAAGCCGCAGGGGGGGGGACTGAAGCTTTCTTT. Protein: CASSEAAGGGTEAFF.

V gene TRBV7-6 combines with J gene TRBJ2-1, with 7 bases fitting TRBD2. The germline CDR1 and CDR2 sequences are SGHVS and FNYEAQ. V dropped 5 bases and J dropped 6; count of bases not matched to a gene: 19. The CDR3 totals 18 residues. CDR3 bases: TGTGCCAGCAGCCGTTGGGGATCAGCCGGGGGGACGGGCAATGAGCAGTTCTTC. Its translation is CASSRWGSAGGTGNEQFF.

The genes are TRBV11-3 and TRBJ2-3; 8 positions agree with TRBD2. Germline loops: CDR1 SGHNT, CDR2 YENEEA. Losses at the gene ends were 4 bases for V and 2 bases for J; bases not matched to a gene: 8. The CDR3 totals 16 residues. DNA of the CDR3: TGTGCCAGCAGCTCCGGTAGCGGGGAACACACAGATACGCAGTATTTT. Encoded protein: CASSSGSGEHTDTQYF.

V gene TRBV10-2 combines with J gene TRBJ1-2, with D tentatively TRBD1 (5 bases). Germline CDR1 reads WSHSY; CDR2 reads SAAADI. This CDR3 is built from 13 residues. Trimming left V 7 bases short and J 3 bases short, with 12 bases between. As DNA, the CDR3 is TGCGCCAGCACAGGGTCGGGATACTATGGCTACACCTTC. Translation: CASTGSGYYGYTF.

The chain carries TRBV18 and TRBJ2-5; either TRBD1 or TRBD2 may supply D (7 bases each). V lost 3 bases to trimming and J lost 3 bases, with 17 bases between them. The germline V gene has CDR1 KGHSH and CDR2 LQKENI. This CDR3 is built from 16 residues. The CDR3 protein is CASSPRQGGGEETQYF. The CDR3 bases are TGTGCCAGCTCACCTCGCCAGGGAGGGGGCGAAGAGACCCAGTACTTC.

J is TRBJ2-1 and V is TRBV5-1, with 9 bases matching TRBD2. Germline V CDR1 and CDR2: SGHRS, YFSETQ. Unmatched junction bases numbered 7, after V lost 1 base and J lost 8 bases. This CDR3 has 15 amino acids. The CDR3 DNA reads TGCGCCAGCAGCTTGAGCCAGCGGGGGGAGGATGAGCAGTTCTTC. Encoded protein: CASSLSQRGEDEQFF.

The CDR3, as DNA: TGTGCCAGCAGCCGCCAGAGACTAGCGGGGAGCCAAGAGACCCAGTACTTC. Residues: CASSRQRLAGSQETQYF. The chain employs TRBV7-7 and TRBJ2-5, with 11 bases identical to TRBD2. The CDR3 is made up of 17 amino acids. Looked up from germline, CDR1 is SSHAT and CDR2 is FNYEAQ (reference sequence). V lost 5 bases and J lost 1; bases outside the gene matches: 9.

The chain links TRBV2 to TRBJ1-2, with D uncertain. The CDR3 totals 15 residues. Per the germline V gene, CDR1 is SNHLY and CDR2 is FYNNEI. The V and J ends lost 8 bases and 8 bases respectively, with 24 bases between them. This chain's CDR3 is CASSLVRVTSGGYTF. The CDR3 DNA reads as TGTGCCAGCTCTTTGGTCCGGGTCACCTCGGGAGGCTACACCTTC.

CDR3 nucleotide sequence: TGTGCCAGCAGCTTAGATACGACAGGGGGCAAAGCTTTCTTT. Translating gives CASSLDTTGGKAFF. The chain uses TRBV11-2 and TRBJ1-1, with 10 nucleotides matching TRBD1. The germline gives CDR1 SGHAT, CDR2 FQNNGV. J was trimmed by 9 bases and V by 0 bases; bases with no gene match: 4. There are 14 residues in the CDR3.

This chain connects TRBV6-5 to TRBJ2-3, with D possibly being TRBD2 (5 bases). Germline loops: CDR1 MNHEY, CDR2 SVGAGI. There are 15 residues in the CDR3. Trimming shortened V by 4 bases and J by 2 bases, and 13 bases separated the two germline ends. In DNA form, the CDR3 reads TGTGCCAGCAGTTGGACTGTCAGTCTCACAGATACGCAGTATTTT. Protein sequence: CASSWTVSLTDTQYF.

This clone was observed once. This chain connects TRBV5-8 to TRBJ2-3; 12 bases align to TRBD2. The CDR3 extends over 18 amino acids. Trimming removed 7 bases from V and 0 bases from J; junction bases left unmatched: 12. Germline CDR1 and CDR2: SGHTS and YDEGEE. CDR3: CASRELAGGGPSTDTQYF. As DNA, the CDR3 is TGTGCCAGCCGCGAACTAGCGGGGGGAGGACCTAGCACAGATACGCAGTATTTT.

The J gene is TRBJ1-1, the V gene TRBV6-1, with D hard to call. CDR1 is MNHNS and CDR2 is SASEGT in the germline V gene. This CDR3 is built from 17 residues. The V end lost 0 bases, the J end lost 0 bases, and 14 bases lay between the germline ends. CDR3 amino acids: CASSEATGIRVNTEAFF. The CDR3, as DNA: TGTGCCAGCAGTGAAGCTACGGGGATAAGGGTGAACACTGAAGCTTTCTTT.

This chain links TRBV12-3 or TRBV12-4 with TRBJ1-3, with unresolved D. Trimming took 3 bases from V and 0 from J, leaving 3 bases between them. The CDR3 spans 13 residues. The CDR3: CASSLYSGNTIYF. CDR3 sequence (DNA): TGTGCCAGCAGTTTGTACTCTGGAAACACCATATATTTT.

V and J are TRBV7-2 and TRBJ1-2; D unresolved. Trimming pared 4 bases from V and 4 bases from J, leaving 10 bases between. The germline V gene has CDR1 SGHTA and CDR2 FQGNSA. The CDR3 consists of 13 residues. CDR3 sequence: CASSSLEGYGYTF. CDR3 nucleotides: TGTGCCAGCAGCTCCCTGGAGGGCTATGGCTACACCTTC.

The V gene is TRBV5-6, the J gene TRBJ1-1; no definite D call. V was clipped by 1 base and J by 4 bases, with 11 bases between them. The CDR3 has 14 residues. Germline loops: CDR1 SGHDT, CDR2 YYEEEE. CDR3 amino acids: CASSLPIPGTEAFF. CDR3 in DNA: TGTGCCAGCAGCTTGCCCATCCCGGGCACTGAAGCTTTCTTT.

V gene TRBV5-1 combines with J gene TRBJ2-3; 11 positions agree with TRBD2. The CDR3 is made up of 14 amino acids. V was clipped by 5 bases and J by 4 bases; unmatched bases: 3. The germline CDR1 and CDR2 sequences are SGHRS and YFSETQ. The CDR3 bases are TGCGCCAGCAGGACTAGCGGGGCCTCAGATACGCAGTATTTT. This codes for CASRTSGASDTQYF.

The V and J genes are TRBV12-3 or TRBV12-4 and TRBJ2-5; no firm D call. The CDR3 runs 13 residues. Trimming removed 2 bases from V and 3 bases from J, with 7 bases in between. The CDR3 reads CASSLHGKETQYF. The CDR3 DNA is TGTGCCAGCAGTTTACATGGGAAAGAGACCCAGTACTTC.

The chain recombines TRBV30 with TRBJ1-5; 7 positions match TRBD1. CDR3 size: 13 residues. The germline gives CDR1 GTSNPN, CDR2 SVGIG (reference sequence). The trim removed 2 bases at V and 7 bases at J, leaving 5 bases unmatched. The CDR3 nucleotides read TGTGCCTGGAGTCCAGGGGGTGGCCAGCCCCAGCATTTT. Translating it yields CAWSPGGGQPQHF.